This T cell receptor beta chain was captured by sequencing in a study of T-cell reconstitution after alpha-beta-depleted transplantation in children. The study's findings and limits: In patients about two months after transplant, alpha-beta T cells reportedly arose from several hundred expanded graft clones.

Of note for this clonotype: Its antigen is as yet unknown.

Molecular barcoding with unique molecular identifiers was used for the TCRbeta library. TCRdb used MiXCR to reprocess the PCR reads, holding one entry per CDR3 protein. The sample holds approximately 82,000 distinct CDR3 sequences; roughly a sixth are singletons and the top ten take around 19%. This receptor was taken from a male patient between 2 and 15 years old who had a stem cell transplant for acute lymphoblastic leukemia, so the T cells may come from the graft donor. This sample comprised PBMCs, mostly from graft donor cells, obtained 180 days after TCRalphabeta/CD19-depleted stem cell transplant.

The DNA of the CDR3 is TGTGCCAGCTCACAACTGGGTTCAGGACAGGGCGGAATTGTCCTCCACTTT. This sequence encodes CASSQLGSGQGGIVLHF. J is TRBJ1-6 and V is TRBV18, with 8 bases lining up with TRBD1. Germline V gives CDR1 KGHSH, CDR2 LQKENI. CDR3 size: 17 residues. Trimming removed 4 bases from V and 15 bases from J; junction bases left unmatched: 20.